This TCR beta chain originates from a study of STAT5B mutations in CD4+ large granular lymphocyte leukemia. Looking at the study overall: Among healthy controls, a particular HLA allele went with more CDR3 'QG' motifs.

Germline CDR1 and CDR2: MNHEY and SVGAGI. The CDR3 consists of 15 residues. V gave up 2 bases and J gave up 2 bases; unmatched junction bases: 4. Sequencing was at survey level. The method was immunoSEQ multiplex PCR; TCRdb's version includes in-frame clones alone and lacks a portion of them. The sample shows about 46,000 clones, roughly 84% of them seen only once. Control samples were healthy donors' buffy coats. General study findings and limits: Patient CD4-sorted repertoires looked more clonal than healthy CD4+ repertoires, even without putative leukemic clones.

The table lists this clone with a few counts. Its antigen is unknown. V is TRBV6-5 and J is TRBJ2-7; 9 nucleotides match TRBD2. The clonotype was recovered from a human donor in good health. Sequenced material: CD4+ T cells from blood buffy coats. The CDR3 DNA follows: TGTGCCAGCAGTTACAGGGCTAGCGGGGCCTACGAGCAGTACTTC. This sequence encodes CASSYRASGAYEQYF.